The entry below gives a single T cell receptor (beta chain) sequence along with its context. Its matching antigen is unknown. A single base separates this from a much larger clone, so it may be a read error. The data were obtained in a study of blood T cells in healthy people across ages. Per the germline V gene, CDR1 is SGDLS and CDR2 is YYNGEE. Trimming shortened V by 4 bases and J by 7 bases, and 17 bases separated the two germline ends. CDR3 length: 14 amino acids. Using a J-beta primer mix together with a sample-barcoded 5' primer, a second PCR was run for roughly 7 to 12 cycles. Samples each returned at least 3 million CDR3-containing paired-end reads. TCRdb reanalysed the 5' RACE reads using MiXCR and keeps one entry per CDR3 protein. The sample contains hundreds of thousands of distinct CDR3 sequences, under 30% of which appear only once. General study findings and limits: Per million T cells, TCR beta diversity dropped roughly linearly as age increased. Shifts in expanded clonotypes may have been confounded by donor CMV status, which was unknown.

The sequencing input was blood. The sequence was obtained from an elderly woman in good health. J is TRBJ1-2 and V is TRBV9; D not resolved. Written as DNA, the CDR3 is TGTGCCAGCAGCCCAACCGGAGGGCACTGTGGCTACACCTTC. Its protein product is CASSPTGGHCGYTF.